This is a list of T cell receptor beta chains from one sample in a study of T cell responses to AZD1222 COVID-19 vaccine. Data came from immunoSEQ multiplex PCR; TCRdb stores just in-frame clones and leaves some out. The sample carries about 150,000 clones, more than 75% recorded once. This material consisted of peripheral blood, taken on day 0 of AZD1222 vaccination. The receptors shown here come from an adult in good health. Both conserved end residues are part of each CDR3. A D gene is named only where the DNA matches it firmly. Only part of the rows carry a size: once, few, many, or a class if the clone is expanded.

j_call cdr3_length d_call clone_size v_call cdr3_aa cdr3_nt
TRBJ2-3 14 NA NA TRBV7-2 CASSLQQYTDTQYF TGTGCCAGCAGCTTACAGCAATACACAGATACGCAGTATTTT
TRBJ2-7 16 TRBD1 NA TRBV30 CAWSVLGQGVSGEQYF TGTGCCTGGAGTGTACTAGGACAGGGGGTTTCGGGAGAGCAGTACTTC
TRBJ2-3 15 NA NA TRBV27 CASSSTAGLTDTQYF TGTGCCAGCAGCTCGACAGCGGGCCTCACAGATACGCAGTATTTT
TRBJ1-2 14 NA NA TRBV27 CASSFRFSGYGYTF TGTGCCAGCAGTTTTCGGTTTTCTGGGTATGGCTACACCTTC
TRBJ2-4 12 NA NA TRBV19 CASSTRENIQYF TGTGCCAGTAGTACTAGAGAGAACATTCAGTACTTC
TRBJ2-1 16 TRBD1 NA TRBV11-2 CASSLGIGRGLNEQFF TGTGCCAGCAGCTTAGGGATCGGTAGGGGGCTCAATGAGCAGTTCTTC
TRBJ1-6 15 NA NA TRBV4-3 CASSQEVGQNSPLHF TGCGCCAGCAGCCAAGAGGTCGGGCAGAATTCACCCCTCCACTTT
TRBJ1-1 16 TRBD1 once TRBV5-1 CASSFALTGGRTEAFF TGCGCCAGCAGCTTCGCTCTCACAGGGGGCAGGACTGAAGCTTTCTTT
TRBJ2-1 15 NA NA TRBV11-2 CAMQLSPLSRSEQFF TGTGCCATGCAGCTATCCCCCCTCTCCAGAAGCGAGCAGTTCTTC
TRBJ2-7 13 TRBD1 few TRBV29-1 CSALPGQGGEQYF TGCAGCGCCTTGCCGGGACAGGGGGGCGAGCAGTACTTC
TRBJ2-7 16 NA NA TRBV6-5 CASSYSQPGSSYEQYF TGTGCCAGCAGTTACTCCCAGCCCGGTAGCTCCTACGAGCAGTACTTC
TRBJ2-7 14 NA once TRBV18 CASSLTAVAYEQYF TGTGCCAGCTCTCTTACCGCGGTTGCTTACGAGCAGTACTTC
TRBJ1-6 16 NA NA TRBV10-3 CAISESRGAGNSPLHF TGTGCCATCAGTGAGTCCCGGGGGGCAGGTAATTCACCCCTCCACTTT
TRBJ1-5 13 NA NA TRBV25-1 CASSESGNQPQHF TGTGCCAGCAGTGAATCAGGGAATCAGCCCCAGCATTTT
TRBJ1-3 17 NA once TRBV4-1 CASSQDWRAPSGNTIYF TGCGCCAGCAGCCAAGACTGGCGGGCTCCCTCTGGAAACACCATATATTTT
TRBJ2-7 14 NA NA TRBV5-4 CASSLDPAMGEQYF TGTGCCAGCAGCTTGGATCCAGCCATGGGCGAGCAGTACTTC
TRBJ2-1 17 NA once TRBV5-1 CASSLAGAYLAVNEQFF TGCGCCAGCAGCTTGGCGGGGGCGTACCTAGCGGTCAATGAGCAGTTCTTC
TRBJ1-6 10 NA NA TRBV24-1 CATPSSPLHF TGTGCCACCCCAAGTTCACCCCTCCACTTT
TRBJ2-7 15 TRBD2 NA TRBV19 CASSHRASGTYEQYF TGTGCCAGTAGTCATAGGGCTAGCGGGACCTACGAGCAGTACTTC
TRBJ1-2 14 NA NA TRBV11-2 CASSKRAANYGYTF TGTGCCAGCAGCAAAAGGGCAGCTAACTATGGCTACACCTTC
TRBJ2-7 13 NA NA TRBV25-1 CASRPGTRYEQYF TGTGCCTCAAGGCCCGGGACGCGATACGAGCAGTACTTC
TRBJ2-4 18 TRBD2 once TRBV3-1/TRBV3-2 CASSQEVAGAIAKNIQYF TGTGCCAGCAGCCAAGAGGTAGCGGGGGCCATAGCCAAAAACATTCAGTACTTC
TRBJ2-1 17 TRBD2 NA TRBV10-3 CAISESYAGGGYNEQFF TGTGCCATCAGTGAGTCGTACGCGGGAGGGGGGTACAATGAGCAGTTCTTC
TRBJ2-2 14 NA NA TRBV18 CASSPKEQTGELFF TGTGCCAGCTCACCTAAAGAACAAACCGGGGAGCTGTTTTTT
TRBJ1-3 12 NA NA TRBV10-2 CASAISGNTIYF TGCGCCAGCGCCATTTCTGGAAACACCATATATTTT
TRBJ1-2 14 NA NA TRBV27 CASSGIRGNYGYTF TGTGCCAGCAGTGGAATCAGGGGAAACTATGGCTACACCTTC
TRBJ1-4 15 NA NA TRBV9 CASSGPGGTHEKLFF TGTGCCAGCAGCGGCCCAGGTGGGACCCACGAAAAACTGTTTTTT
TRBJ2-3 14 NA NA TRBV18 CASSRTGSTDTQYF TGTGCCAGCTCACGTACGGGGAGCACAGATACGCAGTATTTT
TRBJ1-1 14 NA NA TRBV19 CASSIDRGRTEAFF TGTGCCAGTAGTATAGACCGAGGACGAACTGAAGCTTTCTTT